The sequence of this T cell receptor (beta chain) was determined in a study of metastatic and nonmetastatic thyroid tumors. Study-wide context: Across peripheral blood and tumor or nodule tissue samples taken from malignant and benign thyroid patients, the repertoires were compared with one another. Study outcomes and limitations: The reported finding was significantly higher TCR beta diversity in malignant thyroid tumors relative to benign nodules, in blood and tumor.

TCRdb reprocessed the PCR reads via MiXCR. The sample records approximately 31,000 clones, about 20% being singletons. This clone was detected many times. Its target is not known. No patient received treatment before thyroid surgery. This TCR was recovered from a female donor with papillary thyroid cancer or a benign thyroid nodule (not recorded which). Some clones in this sample may be carry-over from other donors' samples. Sequenced input: blood.

CDR3 loop: CASSRTFSGEETQYF. The CDR3 nucleotides are TGTGCCAGCAGCCGAACCTTTAGTGGAGAAGAGACCCAGTACTTC. The V call is TRBV9, the J call TRBJ2-5; D gene uncertain. Per the germline V gene, CDR1 is SGDLS and CDR2 is YYNGEE. Trimming cost V 4 bases and J 3 bases, with 16 bases left between them. CDR3 length: 15 amino acids. The complete variable domain, with remaining parts taken from reference TRBV9 and TRBJ2-5, reads DSGVTQTPKHLITATGQRVTLRCSPRSGDLSVYWYQQSLDQGLQFLIQYYNGEERAKGNILERFSAQQFPDLHSELNLSSLELGDSALYFCASSRTFSGEETQYFGPGTRLLVL.